The clone carrying this T cell receptor beta chain occurred a few times. The entry originates in a study of response to subunit inactivated influenza vaccine. Via MiXCR, TCRdb re-called the RT-PCR reads, giving one row per CDR3 protein. The table has more than 550,000 distinct CDR3 sequences, over 9.5% seen once. Sequenced material: PBMCs from blood, taken on the day of vaccination. This TCR was sampled from a man in his fifties who received an inactivated influenza vaccine.

CDR3 region: CASTTSATGLINEKLFF. CDR3 coding DNA: TGCGCCAGCACTACGTCTGCAACAGGGCTGATTAATGAAAAACTGTTTTTT. V gene TRBV4-3 combines with J gene TRBJ1-4, with a possible D match to TRBD1 (6 bases). This CDR3 contains 17 residues. Trimming left V 7 bases short and J 4 bases short, with 22 bases between. Per germline, CDR1 LGHNA and CDR2 YSLEER.